The 24 T cell receptor beta chains below come from one sample, sequenced in a study of neurological immune-mediated disorders. In TCRdb, the 5' RACE reads were re-called with MiXCR into one record per CDR3 protein. This repertoire shows some 29,000 distinct CDR3 sequences, 6.6% found once; its top ten account for approximately 9.6%. The sample taken for sequencing was PBMCs. These receptor sequences come from a woman aged 45-65 years in good health.

This clonotype was recorded many times. This sequence joins TRBV7-6 and TRBJ1-6, with D possibly matching TRBD1 (6 bases). The CDR3 contains 15 residues. In germline, CDR1 is SGHVS, CDR2 FNYEAQ. V dropped 4 bases and J dropped 7 bases, with 14 bases sitting between them. As DNA, the CDR3 is TGTGCCAGCAGCTGGGGGGGGCAGGGAAATTCACCCCTCCACTTT. Protein product: CASSWGGQGNSPLHF.

The sample holds a few counts of this clonotype. This rearrangement joins TRBV27 to TRBJ1-2; D is perhaps TRBD1 (6 bases). Trimming took off 0 bases at V and 7 bases at J, with 18 bases between the two ends. The CDR3 consists of 16 residues. CDR1 is MNHEY and CDR2 is SMNVEV in the germline V gene (reference sequence). CDR3: CASSLSGQGSGGGYTF. The DNA for the CDR3 is TGTGCCAGCAGTTTATCAGGTCAGGGGTCAGGTGGTGGCTACACCTTC.

In its sample, this clonotype was seen many times. The chain combines TRBV28 with TRBJ2-7; 9 bases align to TRBD1. The J segment lost 2 bases and the V segment lost 7 bases, leaving 9 bases of the junction unmatched. The germline gives CDR1 MDHEN, CDR2 SYDVKM. CDR3 length: 15 amino acids. The CDR3 region is CASTLTGQGAYEQYF. The CDR3 DNA reads as TGTGCCAGCACCTTGACGGGACAGGGAGCCTACGAGCAGTACTTC.

At least ten counts were recorded for this clonotype. The chain couples TRBV7-2 to TRBJ1-5; the match to TRBD1 covers 8 bases. The germline gives CDR1 SGHTA, CDR2 FQGNSA. V lost 4 bases and J lost 4; bases outside the gene matches: 3. CDR3 size: 14 residues. In nucleotides, the CDR3 is TGTGCCAGCAGCTACACAGGGGGAAATCAGCCCCAGCATTTT. Translating it yields CASSYTGGNQPQHF.

This clonotype was counted many times. V usage is TRBV27 and J usage is TRBJ1-2; tentatively, D is TRBD1 (5 bases). The CDR3 has 14 amino acids. Trimming pared 5 bases from V and 5 bases from J, leaving 15 bases between. Germline lookup yields CDR1 MNHEY and CDR2 SMNVEV (reference sequence). The CDR3 here is CASSPWDSEYGYTF. As DNA, the CDR3 is TGTGCCAGCAGTCCCTGGGACTCGGAATATGGCTACACCTTC.

This clonotype was seen repeatedly, ten times or more. The chain links TRBV10-3 to TRBJ1-1, with D maybe TRBD1 (6 bases). The CDR3 has 13 residues. V dropped 6 bases and J dropped 2 bases, with 10 bases sitting between them. Germline CDR1 is ENHRY and CDR2 is SYGVKD. The CDR3 nucleotides are TGTGCCATCAGCGGACAGTTAAACACTGAAGCTTTCTTT. This sequence encodes CAISGQLNTEAFF.

This clonotype was seen many times. The chain uses TRBV24-1 and TRBJ2-1, with TRBD1 matching 8 bases. V trimming: 4 bases; J trimming: 2 bases; junction bases outside the gene matches: 12. Germline V lookup: CDR1 KGHDR, CDR2 SFDVKD. This CDR3 region has 18 residues. CDR3 in amino acids: CATSDVGSRQGTYNEQFF. In nucleotides, the CDR3 is TGTGCCACCAGTGACGTCGGTAGTCGACAGGGGACCTACAATGAGCAGTTCTTC.

This clonotype has a count of ten or more. The chain carries TRBV20-1 and TRBJ2-1, with 10 bases identical to TRBD2. Germline CDR1 reads DFQATT; CDR2 reads SNEGSKA (reference sequence). The ends lost 3 bases at V and 0 bases at J; junction bases unmatched: 17. The CDR3 is 20 amino acids. This chain's CDR3 is CSASLRGSGRLASSYNEQFF. In DNA form, the CDR3 reads TGCAGTGCTAGCCTACGAGGTAGCGGGAGGCTGGCAAGCTCCTACAATGAGCAGTTCTTC.

This clonotype was recorded at least ten times. V and J are TRBV11-2 and TRBJ2-3; the D gene is possibly TRBD2 (6 bases). V lost 0 bases, J lost 8 bases, and 15 bases lay in between. The CDR3 length is 15 residues. Germline V gene data show CDR1 as SGHAT and CDR2 as FQNNGV. CDR3 amino acids: CASSLEAGNPATQYF. CDR3 nucleotide sequence: TGTGCCAGCAGCTTAGAGGCGGGAAACCCCGCTACGCAGTATTTT.

This rearrangement joins TRBV11-3 to TRBJ2-1; D not resolved. Trimming cost V 5 bases and J 5 bases, with 13 bases left between them. Germline loops: CDR1 SGHNT, CDR2 YENEEA. The length of the CDR3 is 14 residues. The DNA for the CDR3 is TGTGCCAGCAGCCTAGGGCAAAAAAACAATGAGCAGTTCTTC. This sequence encodes CASSLGQKNNEQFF.

Many counts were recorded for this clonotype. The chain employs TRBV7-3 and TRBJ2-1; D not certain. V lost 4 bases to trimming and J lost 8 bases, with 12 bases between them. Germline V gives CDR1 SGHTA, CDR2 FQGTGA. The CDR3 is made up of 13 amino acids. The CDR3 DNA is TGTGCCAGCAGCTCGGACCTACTCGATGAGCAGTTCTTC. Translated, it gives CASSSDLLDEQFF.

This clonotype was seen at least ten times. The V gene is TRBV5-1, the J gene TRBJ1-1; a possible D gene is TRBD1 (5 bases). Deletions cut 4 bases from V and 4 bases from J, with 14 bases between. The CDR3 has 14 amino acids. CDR1 SGHRS and CDR2 YFSETQ come from the germline V gene. Written as DNA, the CDR3 is TGCGCCAGCAGCACCTCCGGGACGGGCACTGAAGCTTTCTTT. The encoded protein is CASSTSGTGTEAFF. The variable domain in full, with the rest retrieved from reference TRBV5-1 and TRBJ1-1, is KAGVTQTPRYLIKTRGQQVTLSCSPISGHRSVSWYQQTPGQGLQFLFEYFSETQRNKGNFPGRFSGRQFSNSRSEMNVSTLELGDSALYLCASSTSGTGTEAFFGQGTRLTVV.

This clonotype came up a few times. The genes are TRBV6-2 or TRBV6-3 and TRBJ1-2; D gene unclear. V dropped 8 bases and J dropped 5 bases, with 18 bases sitting between them. The CDR3 is 14 amino acids. CDR1 is MNHEY, CDR2 SVGEGT, per germline. The CDR3 loop is CASCPQTAIYGYTF. CDR3 nucleotides: TGTGCCAGCTGCCCCCAGACGGCTATTTATGGCTACACCTTC.

The sample holds many counts of this clonotype. This sequence joins TRBV11-2 and TRBJ2-1; TRBD2 aligns across 10 bases. Unmatched junction bases numbered 7, after V lost 0 bases and J lost 14 bases. The CDR3 runs 14 residues. The germline gives CDR1 SGHAT, CDR2 FQNNGV. The CDR3 protein is CASSLEASGRLKFF. The CDR3 nucleotides are TGTGCCAGCAGCTTAGAGGCTAGCGGGAGATTAAAGTTCTTC.

This clonotype was seen ten or more times. The chain links TRBV6-2 or TRBV6-3 to TRBJ1-5; D is ambiguous. The CDR3 length is 12 residues. Trimming cost V 4 bases and J 7 bases, with 8 bases left between them. In germline, CDR1 is MNHEY, CDR2 SVGEGT. The CDR3, as DNA: TGTGCCAGCAGTTTGTTAAGGCAGCCCCAGCATTTT. Translating it yields CASSLLRQPQHF.

This clonotype has ten or more counts. The chain is built from TRBV4-3 and TRBJ2-7; D is ambiguous. The CDR3 contains 13 residues. The germline gives CDR1 LGHNA, CDR2 YSLEER. Trimming left V 0 bases short and J 0 bases short, with 3 bases between. The chain's CDR3 is CASSQETSYEQYF. The CDR3 DNA follows: TGCGCCAGCAGCCAAGAAACCTCCTACGAGCAGTACTTC.

Ten or more counts support this clonotype. The V call is TRBV10-3, the J call TRBJ2-5; D is unresolved. Per the germline V gene, CDR1 is ENHRY and CDR2 is SYGVKD. This CDR3 is built from 14 residues. With 6 bases removed from V and 2 bases from J, the gap between germline ends came to 13 bases. CDR3 bases: TGTGCCATCAGCGCAGACAAGGCACAAGAGACCCAGTACTTC. It translates to CAISADKAQETQYF.

Worth noting for this clonotype: The junction does not match germline at one end; this may be a read error. V gene TRBV6-2 or TRBV6-3 combines with J gene TRBJ2-5; D gene uncertain. Germline-derived CDR1 and CDR2 are MNHEY and SVGEGT. This CDR3 is built from 11 residues. CDR3 protein: CTSSYGETQYF. The CDR3 DNA sequence: TGTACCAGTAGCTACGGTGAGACCCAGTACTTC.

In this sample, this clonotype turned up many times. V is TRBV10-3 and J is TRBJ2-7; the match to TRBD1 covers 8 bases. The CDR3 length is 17 residues. The ends lost 4 bases at V and 3 bases at J; junction bases unmatched: 14. Germline loops: CDR1 ENHRY, CDR2 SYGVKD. CDR3 DNA: TGTGCCATCAGTGGGACCCTAAGGACAGGGAGGTTCTACGAGCAGTACTTC. It codes for CAISGTLRTGRFYEQYF.

This clonotype occurred many times. The chain joins TRBV5-1 to TRBJ2-7, with 9 bases identical to TRBD1. Germline V gene lookup returns CDR1 SGHRS and CDR2 YFSETQ. The CDR3 is 15 amino acids. Unmatched junction bases numbered 6, after V lost 0 bases and J lost 5 bases. The CDR3 DNA reads as TGCGCCAGCAGCTTGGAGGACAGGGGTCTCAACGAGCAGTACTTC. Encoded protein: CASSLEDRGLNEQYF.

This clonotype was found many times. This chain links TRBV20-1 with TRBJ1-6; unclear D gene. The CDR3 runs 16 residues. Trimming stripped 0 bases from V and 5 bases from J, with 14 bases between. CDR1 and CDR2 (germline): DFQATT, SNEGSKA (reference sequence). CDR3 nucleotides: TGCAGTGCTAGAGATCGGATCGGGTCAAATAATTCACCCCTCCACTTT. Protein product: CSARDRIGSNNSPLHF.

This clonotype has ten or more counts. The chain is built from TRBV25-1 and TRBJ2-3; no clear D. The CDR3 has 16 amino acids. V lost 5 bases, J lost 1 base, and 16 bases lay in between. From germline, CDR1 is MGHDK and CDR2 SYGVNS. Here the CDR3 reads CASSYQILEGTDTQYF. The CDR3 nucleotides read TGTGCCAGCAGTTATCAAATTTTAGAGGGCACAGATACGCAGTATTTT.

This clonotype was counted ten times or more. V and J are TRBV20-1 and TRBJ2-2; perhaps TRBD2 as D (6 bases). V lost 3 bases, J lost 4 bases, and 15 bases lay in between. Per the germline V gene, CDR1 is DFQATT and CDR2 is SNEGSKA (reference sequence). The CDR3 loop spans 15 amino acids. CDR3 in DNA: TGCAGTGCTAGCCGACGGGGGTCTACCACCGGGGAGCTGTTTTTT. Protein product: CSASRRGSTTGELFF.

This clonotype appeared many times. The chain links TRBV10-3 to TRBJ2-2, with 10 bases identical to TRBD2. This CDR3 contains 14 residues. CDR1 is ENHRY, CDR2 SYGVKD, per germline. V shed 11 bases and J 1 base; nucleotides not matched to a gene: 4. CDR3 in amino acids: CAARLAGNTGELFF. In DNA form, the CDR3 reads TGTGCCGCTCGACTAGCGGGGAACACCGGGGAGCTGTTTTTT.